A single sample is the source of the 5 T cell receptor beta chains below, sequenced in a study of T cells in Graves' hyperthyroidism and ophthalmopathy. TCR beta CDR3 regions were amplified from RNA. When the TCR CDR3 underwent first-round RT-PCR, the HTBI primer set was used. TCRdb itself ran the multiplex PCR reads through MiXCR, one entry per CDR3 protein. The sample includes 350,000 to 450,000 distinct CDR3 sequences, about a sixth of them seen just once. The source material was blood. Receptors originate from a woman aged 25 to 39 with Graves' hyperthyroidism that later progressed to Graves' ophthalmopathy.

This clonotype has a count of ten or more. The rearrangement joins TRBV3-1 to TRBJ2-5, with TRBD2 matching over 8 bases. CDR1 and CDR2 from the germline V gene are LGHDT and YNNKEL (reference sequence). Trimming cost V 4 bases and J 1 base; bases outside gene matches: 2. The CDR3 extends over 14 amino acids. CDR3 DNA: TGTGCCAGCAGCCCTGGGACTAGCCAAGAGACCCAGTACTTC. Its protein product is CASSPGTSQETQYF.

Note on this clonotype: Just one base apart from a much larger clone, this may be a read error. The V and J genes are TRBV11-3 and TRBJ2-1; tentatively, D is TRBD1 (6 bases). Germline V gene lookup returns CDR1 SGHNT and CDR2 YENEEA. This CDR3 is built from 16 residues. V lost 4 bases and J lost 7, with 20 bases in between. The CDR3 is CASSSRGPGTRNEQFF. CDR3 in DNA: TGTGCCAGCAGCTCCCGAGGTCCGGGGACAAGGAATGAGCAGTTCTTC.

At least ten counts were recorded for this clonotype. CDR3 protein: CASSFSWDRVFVDEKLFF. CDR3 DNA: TGTGCCAGCAGCTTTAGCTGGGACAGGGTTTTCGTAGATGAAAAACTGTTTTTT. The J gene is TRBJ1-4, the V gene TRBV7-4; 9 nucleotides match TRBD1. This CDR3 has 18 amino acids. Germline V gene data show CDR1 as SGHVT and CDR2 as SQSDAQ. J lost 6 bases, V lost 3 bases, and 14 bases had no gene match.

For this clonotype: A much larger clonotype is one base distant, so this may be a read error. V gene TRBV20-1 combines with J gene TRBJ2-3, with D perhaps matching TRBD2 (5 bases). This CDR3 contains 15 residues. Germline V gives CDR1 DFQATT, CDR2 SNEGSKA (reference sequence). CDR3: CSARGIEASTDAQYF. The CDR3 DNA reads TGCAGTGCTAGAGGCATTGAGGCTAGCACAGATGCGCAGTATTTT.

In its sample, this clonotype was seen a few times. This chain uses TRBV7-9 with TRBJ1-1; the D is unclear. V dropped 1 base and J dropped 8 bases, with 8 bases sitting between them. The germline V gene has CDR1 SEHNR and CDR2 FQNEAQ (reference sequence). The CDR3 is 12 residues long. CDR3 sequence (DNA): TGTGCCAGCAGCTTAGGCTCAGGAGAAGCTTTCTTT. Its translation is CASSLGSGEAFF.